The T cell receptor (beta chain) under discussion was sequenced for a study of T cells in Graves' hyperthyroidism and ophthalmopathy. Findings and caveats of the study: Blood also contained most expanded thyroid clonotypes above 0.001. A model using 13 V-J features told ophthalmopathy apart from stable hyperthyroidism.

From RNA transcripts, TCR beta CDR3 regions were amplified. An initial round of RT-PCR targeting the TCR CDR3 relied on the HTBI primer set. TCRdb used MiXCR to reprocess the multiplex PCR reads, holding one entry per CDR3 protein. Of hundreds of thousands of distinct CDR3 sequences listed, 45% are singletons. This clonotype was picked up many times. The antigen is unknown. CDR1 and CDR2 from the germline V gene are MGHDK and SYGVNS. CDR3 length: 11 amino acids. Trimming cost V 10 bases and J 9 bases, with 16 bases left between them. The chain joins TRBV25-1 to TRBJ2-7, with D tentatively TRBD1 (6 bases). The sequence was obtained from an adult man with Graves' disease, either hyperthyroidism or ophthalmopathy (not recorded which). Sequenced sample: peripheral blood or thyroid tissue (not recorded which). Here the CDR3 reads CAKGVTATQYF. Here the CDR3 DNA reads TGTGCCAAGGGGGTGACAGCGACGCAGTACTTC.